The 21 T cell receptor beta chains reported below all come from one sample, sequenced in a study of PD-1 blockade in mismatch repair-deficient tumors. Here immunoSEQ multiplex PCR was the method, and the copy in TCRdb shows in-frame clones only, minus some. In the table there are approximately 130,000 clones, 85% to 90% of which are singletons. Specimen: peripheral blood, collected 44 weeks after starting pembrolizumab. The receptors were gathered from an adult with mismatch repair-deficient cancer.

The gene calls are TRBV10-3 and TRBJ2-1, with TRBD2 matching over 8 bases. Germline CDR1 is ENHRY and CDR2 is SYGVKD. The length of the CDR3 is 16 residues. V lost 3 bases, J lost 4 bases, and 8 bases stayed unmatched. This CDR3 is CAISESLGTSYNEQFF. The DNA for the CDR3 is TGTGCCATCAGTGAATCGCTTGGGACTAGTTACAATGAGCAGTTCTTC.

The chain uses TRBV5-8 and TRBJ2-3; unclear D gene. The CDR3 extends over 13 amino acids. Per the germline V gene, CDR1 is SGHTS and CDR2 is YDEGEE. V shed 5 bases and J shed 6 bases, with 13 bases lying between them. CDR3 sequence reads: CASSKTYEDTQYF. Written as DNA, the CDR3 is TGTGCCAGCAGTAAAACGTACGAGGATACGCAGTATTTT.

This chain joins TRBV11-3 and TRBJ2-2; D gene unclear. Germline lookup yields CDR1 SGHNT and CDR2 YENEEA. The V gene lost 1 base and the J gene lost 4 bases, with 7 bases spanning the gap. This CDR3 contains 14 residues. This chain's CDR3 is CASSLGGLTGELFF. CDR3 bases: TGTGCCAGCAGCTTAGGAGGCCTCACCGGGGAGCTGTTTTTT. Using reference TRBV11-3 and TRBJ2-2 for the parts outside the CDR3, the full variable domain is EAGVVQSPRYKIIEKKQPVAFWCNPISGHNTLYWYLQNLGQGPELLIRYENEEAVDDSQLPKDRFSAERLKGVDSTLKIQPAELGDSAVYLCASSLGGLTGELFFGEGSRLTVL.

The rearrangement joins TRBV7-2 to TRBJ1-3; tentative D call: TRBD1 (6 bases). Trimming left V 2 bases short and J 4 bases short, with 18 bases between. Germline V gives CDR1 SGHTA, CDR2 FQGNSA. CDR3 size: 17 residues. CDR3 loop: CASSLIAGVLSGNTIYF. In DNA form, the CDR3 reads TGTGCCAGCAGCTTAATTGCAGGGGTTTTGTCAGGAAACACCATATATTTT.

Details on this clone: Other nucleotide sequences from this sample produce the same CDR3. The V gene is TRBV5-1, the J gene TRBJ2-1, with D maybe TRBD1 (6 bases). The CDR3 has 14 amino acids. The V end lost 0 bases, the J end lost 4 bases, and 8 bases lay between the germline ends. Germline V gene lookup returns CDR1 SGHRS and CDR2 YFSETQ. CDR3: CASSLGQGYNEQFF. CDR3 nucleotides: TGCGCCAGCAGCTTGGGGCAGGGGTACAATGAGCAGTTCTTC.

This CDR3 is CASSLSFVTNEKLFF. The CDR3 DNA sequence: TGTGCCAGCAGCCTATCCTTCGTGACTAATGAAAAACTGTTTTTT. This sequence joins TRBV7-9 and TRBJ1-4; D is uncertain. Germline CDR1 SEHNR, CDR2 FQNEAQ (reference sequence). Trimming removed 5 bases from V and 2 bases from J, with 12 bases in between. This CDR3 has 15 residues.

The chain carries TRBV4-1 and TRBJ2-1; 9 bases agree with TRBD2. Looked up from germline, CDR1 is MGHRA and CDR2 is YSYEKL. CDR3 length: 15 residues. With 2 bases clipped from V and 3 bases from J, the junction kept 2 bases outside the gene matches. The CDR3 is CASSQLAGDYNEQFF. CDR3 coding DNA: TGCGCCAGCAGCCAATTAGCGGGAGACTACAATGAGCAGTTCTTC.

V usage is TRBV11-2 and J usage is TRBJ2-2, with TRBD2 identical over 14 bases. Per the germline V gene, CDR1 is SGHAT and CDR2 is FQNNGV. The CDR3 is 18 amino acids. Unmatched junction bases numbered 12, after V lost 5 bases and J lost 7 bases. Here the CDR3 reads CASSGRLAGGRISGELFF. The CDR3 coding sequence is TGTGCCAGCAGCGGCCGACTAGCGGGAGGGCGGATTAGCGGGGAGCTGTTTTTT.

This clone came up many times. CDR3: CASSRDSREQFF. The CDR3 DNA is TGTGCCAGCAGCCGGGACTCGCGGGAGCAGTTCTTC. The J gene is TRBJ2-1, the V gene TRBV7-9, with a tentative D call TRBD2 (6 bases). Trimming shortened V by 5 bases and J by 10 bases, and 12 bases separated the two germline ends. The CDR3 has 12 amino acids. CDR1 and CDR2 from the germline V gene are SEHNR and FQNEAQ (reference sequence).

J is TRBJ2-2 and V is TRBV27; 7 nucleotides line up with TRBD1. CDR3 length: 13 amino acids. J lost 6 bases, V lost 6 bases, and 4 bases had no gene match. CDR1 is MNHEY, CDR2 SMNVEV, per germline (reference sequence). CDR3 sequence (DNA): TGTGCCAGCAGGCTTAGGGGGCCCGGGGAGCTGTTTTTT. Translation gives CASRLRGPGELFF.

V is TRBV12-5 and J is TRBJ2-5, with TRBD2 as a possible D gene (5 bases). CDR1 and CDR2 (germline): LGHNT, FRNRAP. Trimming took off 4 bases at V and 9 bases at J, with 18 bases between the two ends. The CDR3 has 14 residues. CDR3 nucleotide sequence: TGTGCTAGTGGTTCGAGGGCTGTTGATAGGGCCCAGTACTTC. The encoded protein is CASGSRAVDRAQYF.

Concerning this clone itself: One junction end disagrees with the germline gene, perhaps due to a read error. This chain connects TRBV7-7 to TRBJ2-1; 9 positions agree with TRBD2. Germline loops: CDR1 SSHAT, CDR2 FNYEAQ (reference sequence). The CDR3 spans 15 residues. This CDR3 reads CASSSGSGSYNEQFF. DNA of the CDR3: TGTGCTAGCAGTAGCGGGAGTGGGTCCTACAATGAGCAGTTCTTC.

V is TRBV28 and J is TRBJ2-7; 12 bases agree with TRBD1. Germline values: CDR1 MDHEN, CDR2 SYDVKM. The junction had 5 bases not matched to a gene; V was cut back by 5 bases and J by 6 bases. The CDR3 has 14 residues. The CDR3: CASSTRDRGLEQYF. The CDR3 DNA sequence: TGTGCCAGCAGTACTCGGGACAGGGGGCTCGAGCAGTACTTC.

The V and J genes are TRBV5-1 and TRBJ2-2; no reliable D call. Germline-derived CDR1 and CDR2 are SGHRS and YFSETQ. The V end was cut by 0 bases, the J end by 3 bases, with 9 bases between. This CDR3 region has 15 residues. The CDR3 sequence: CASSLGVTDTGELFF. CDR3 sequence (DNA): TGCGCCAGCAGCTTGGGGGTTACAGACACCGGGGAGCTGTTTTTT.

The chain employs TRBV13 and TRBJ1-5, with 8 bases fitting TRBD1. Per the germline V gene, CDR1 is PRHDT and CDR2 is FYEKMQ (reference sequence). Trimming at V came to 5 bases and at J to 0 bases, leaving 21 bases not matched to a gene. This CDR3 spans 21 amino acids. This chain's CDR3 is CASSQDVCGQGRGFSNQPQHF. The CDR3 nucleotides read TGTGCCAGCAGCCAAGACGTCTGCGGACAGGGCCGGGGATTTAGCAATCAGCCCCAGCATTTT.

This sequence joins TRBV28 and TRBJ2-1; D gene unclear. Germline CDR1 and CDR2: MDHEN and SYDVKM. Between the trimmed V and J ends, which lost 6 bases and 4 bases, there was a span of 7 bases. There are 12 residues in the CDR3. The CDR3 is CASRSTYNEQFF. DNA for the CDR3: TGTGCCAGCAGGTCGACTTACAATGAGCAGTTCTTC.

The chain is built from TRBV27 and TRBJ2-1; the D gene could be TRBD1 or TRBD2 (5 bases each). Germline loops: CDR1 MNHEY, CDR2 SMNVEV (reference sequence). The V end was cut by 0 bases, the J end by 6 bases, with 12 bases between. The CDR3 contains 15 residues. CDR3: CASSLSNGGINEQFF. The CDR3 nucleotides are TGTGCCAGCAGTTTATCGAATGGGGGTATCAATGAGCAGTTCTTC.

This chain connects TRBV5-4 to TRBJ2-1; the match to TRBD2 covers 11 bases. Trimming took 4 bases from V and 0 from J; bases not matched to a gene: 6. CDR3 length: 17 amino acids. Germline lookup yields CDR1 SGHNT and CDR2 YYREEE (reference sequence). The CDR3 nucleotides read TGTGCCAGCAGCCGCTTAGCGGGAGGGACCTCCTACAATGAGCAGTTCTTC. Translated, it gives CASSRLAGGTSYNEQFF. The variable domain in full, with the rest retrieved from reference TRBV5-4 and TRBJ2-1, is ETGVTQSPTHLIKTRGQQVTLRCSSQSGHNTVSWYQQALGQGPQFIFQYYREEENGRGNFPPRFSGLQFPNYSSELNVNALELDDSALYLCASSRLAGGTSYNEQFFGPGTRLTVL.

V is TRBV15 and J is TRBJ1-2, with 8 bases lining up with TRBD1. Germline V gene lookup returns CDR1 LNHNV and CDR2 YYDKDF (reference sequence). V was clipped by 2 bases and J by 3 bases; unmatched bases: 14. This CDR3 contains 18 residues. CDR3 region: CATSRTTKAAGGDYGYTF. In nucleotides, the CDR3 is TGTGCCACCAGCAGAACAACAAAGGCAGCAGGGGGCGACTATGGCTACACCTTC.

V and J are TRBV27 and TRBJ2-5; 9 bases match TRBD2. Germline V CDR1 and CDR2: MNHEY, SMNVEV (reference sequence). Germline trimming cut 4 bases from V and 5 bases from J; bases unmatched to any gene: 5. This CDR3 spans 14 amino acids. The CDR3 bases are TGTGCCAGCAGTTCCGCGGGAGGGGTTGAGACCCAGTACTTC. Protein product: CASSSAGGVETQYF.

The chain combines TRBV10-1 with TRBJ1-1; D is perhaps TRBD1 (5 bases). Germline V gives CDR1 WNHNN, CDR2 SYGVQD (reference sequence). CDR3 length: 13 amino acids. The V and J ends lost 4 bases and 10 bases respectively, with 16 bases between them. DNA for the CDR3: TGCGCCAGCAGTGGAACGGGAGGGGATAGAGCTTTCTTT. It translates to CASSGTGGDRAFF.